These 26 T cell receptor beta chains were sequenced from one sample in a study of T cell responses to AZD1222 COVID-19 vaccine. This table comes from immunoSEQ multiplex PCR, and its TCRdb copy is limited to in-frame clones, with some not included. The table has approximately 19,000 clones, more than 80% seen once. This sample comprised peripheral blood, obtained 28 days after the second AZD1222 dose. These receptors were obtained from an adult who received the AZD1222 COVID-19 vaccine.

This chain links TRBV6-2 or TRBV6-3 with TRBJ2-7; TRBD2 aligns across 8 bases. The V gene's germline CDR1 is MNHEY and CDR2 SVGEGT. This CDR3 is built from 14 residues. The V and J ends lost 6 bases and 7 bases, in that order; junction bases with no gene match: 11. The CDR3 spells CASSLYIREGEQYF. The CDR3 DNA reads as TGTGCCAGCAGCCTCTATATTCGGGAGGGAGAGCAGTACTTC.

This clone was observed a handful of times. The CDR3 nucleotides read TGTGCCAGCAGACCAGACTCCGGGGAGCTGTTTTTT. It specifies CASRPDSGELFF. The J gene is TRBJ2-2, the V gene TRBV6-5, with D unclear. V lost 6 bases and J 6 bases, leaving 8 bases between the germline ends. The CDR3 runs 12 residues. Germline V gives CDR1 MNHEY, CDR2 SVGAGI.

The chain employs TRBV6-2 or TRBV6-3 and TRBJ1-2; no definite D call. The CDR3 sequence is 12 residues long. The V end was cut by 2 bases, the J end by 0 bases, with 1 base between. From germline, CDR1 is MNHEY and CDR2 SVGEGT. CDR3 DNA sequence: TGTGCCAGCAGTTACACTAACTATGGCTACACCTTC. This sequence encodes CASSYTNYGYTF.

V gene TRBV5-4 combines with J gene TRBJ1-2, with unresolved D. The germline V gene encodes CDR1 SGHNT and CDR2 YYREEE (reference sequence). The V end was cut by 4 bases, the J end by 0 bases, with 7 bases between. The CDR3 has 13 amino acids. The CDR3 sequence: CASSPDSNYGYTF. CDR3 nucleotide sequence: TGTGCCAGCAGCCCCGACTCTAACTATGGCTACACCTTC. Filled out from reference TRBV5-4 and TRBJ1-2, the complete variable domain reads ETGVTQSPTHLIKTRGQQVTLRCSSQSGHNTVSWYQQALGQGPQFIFQYYREEENGRGNFPPRFSGLQFPNYSSELNVNALELDDSALYLCASSPDSNYGYTFGSGTRLTVV.

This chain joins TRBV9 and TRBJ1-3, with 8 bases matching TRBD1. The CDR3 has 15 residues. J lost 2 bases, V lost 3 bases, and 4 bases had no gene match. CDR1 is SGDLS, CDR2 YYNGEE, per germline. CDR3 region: CASSGEDRAGNTIYF. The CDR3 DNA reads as TGTGCCAGCAGCGGCGAGGACAGGGCTGGAAACACCATATATTTT. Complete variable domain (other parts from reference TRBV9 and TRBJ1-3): DSGVTQTPKHLITATGQRVTLRCSPRSGDLSVYWYQQSLDQGLQFLIQYYNGEERAKGNILERFSAQQFPDLHSELNLSSLELGDSALYFCASSGEDRAGNTIYFGEGSWLTVV.

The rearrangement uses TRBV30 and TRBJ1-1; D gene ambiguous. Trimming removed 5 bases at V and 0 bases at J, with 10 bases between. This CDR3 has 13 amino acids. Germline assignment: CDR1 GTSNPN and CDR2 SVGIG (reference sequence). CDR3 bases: TGTGCCTGGTCTGCCGGGCTGAACACTGAAGCTTTCTTT. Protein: CAWSAGLNTEAFF.

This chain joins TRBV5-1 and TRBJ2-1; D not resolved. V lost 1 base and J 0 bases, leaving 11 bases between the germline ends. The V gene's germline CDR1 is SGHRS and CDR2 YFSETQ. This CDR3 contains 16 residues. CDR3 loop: CASSLTPHFSYNEQFF. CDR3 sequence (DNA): TGCGCCAGCAGCTTGACGCCCCATTTCTCCTACAATGAGCAGTTCTTC.

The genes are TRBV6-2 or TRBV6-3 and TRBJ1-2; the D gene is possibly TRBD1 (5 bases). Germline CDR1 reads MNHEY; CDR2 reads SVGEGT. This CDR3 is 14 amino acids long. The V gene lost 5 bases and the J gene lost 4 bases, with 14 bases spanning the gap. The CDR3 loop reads CASSPRGQAYGYTF. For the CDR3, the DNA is TGTGCCAGCAGTCCACGAGGACAAGCCTATGGCTACACCTTC.

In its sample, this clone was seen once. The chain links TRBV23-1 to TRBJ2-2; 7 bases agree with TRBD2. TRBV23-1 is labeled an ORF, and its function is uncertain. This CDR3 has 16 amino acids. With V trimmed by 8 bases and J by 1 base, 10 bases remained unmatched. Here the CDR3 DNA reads TGCGCCAGCGTCCCGCGGCAGCGGGAGAACACCGGGGAGCTGTTTTTT. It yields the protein CASVPRQRENTGELFF.

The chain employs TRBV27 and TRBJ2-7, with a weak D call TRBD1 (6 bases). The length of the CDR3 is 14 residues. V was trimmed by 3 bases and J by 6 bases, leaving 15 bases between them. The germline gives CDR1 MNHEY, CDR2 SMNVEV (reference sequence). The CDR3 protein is CASSLNRDTAEQYF. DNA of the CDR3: TGTGCCAGCAGTTTGAACAGGGACACAGCCGAGCAGTACTTC.

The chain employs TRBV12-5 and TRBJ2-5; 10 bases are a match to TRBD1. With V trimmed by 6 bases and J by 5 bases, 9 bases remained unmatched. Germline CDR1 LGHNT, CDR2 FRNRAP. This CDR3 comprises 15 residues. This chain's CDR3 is CASGPGQGVTETQYF. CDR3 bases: TGTGCTAGTGGCCCTGGACAGGGGGTCACGGAGACCCAGTACTTC.

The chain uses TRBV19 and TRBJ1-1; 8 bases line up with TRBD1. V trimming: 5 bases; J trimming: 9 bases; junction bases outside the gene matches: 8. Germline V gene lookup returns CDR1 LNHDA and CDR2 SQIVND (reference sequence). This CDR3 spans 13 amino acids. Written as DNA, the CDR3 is TGTGCCAGTAGTCCGGAGGGACAGGCGAAAGCTTTCTTT. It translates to CASSPEGQAKAFF.

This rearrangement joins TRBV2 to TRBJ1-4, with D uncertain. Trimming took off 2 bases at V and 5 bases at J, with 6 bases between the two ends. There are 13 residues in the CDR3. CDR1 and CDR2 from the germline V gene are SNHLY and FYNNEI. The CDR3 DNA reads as TGTGCCAGCAGTGAACCCAGGAATGAAAAACTGTTTTTT. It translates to CASSEPRNEKLFF.

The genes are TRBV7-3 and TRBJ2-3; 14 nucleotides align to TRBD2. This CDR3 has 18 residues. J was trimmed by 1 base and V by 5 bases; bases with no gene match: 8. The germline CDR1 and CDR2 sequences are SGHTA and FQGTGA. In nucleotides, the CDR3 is TGTGCCAGCAGCCACGGGACTAGCGGGAGTTGGGGCACAGATACGCAGTATTTT. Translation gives CASSHGTSGSWGTDTQYF. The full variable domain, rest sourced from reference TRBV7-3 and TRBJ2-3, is GAGVSQTPSNKVTEKGKYVELRCDPISGHTALYWYRQSLGQGPEFLIYFQGTGAADDSGLPNDRFFAVRPEGSVSTLKIQRTERGDSAVYLCASSHGTSGSWGTDTQYFGPGTRLTVL.

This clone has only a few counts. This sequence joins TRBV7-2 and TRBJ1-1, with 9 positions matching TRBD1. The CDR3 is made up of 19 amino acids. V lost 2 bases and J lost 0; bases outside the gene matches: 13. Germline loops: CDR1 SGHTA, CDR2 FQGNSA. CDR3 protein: CASSLTSGDRVRMNTEAFF. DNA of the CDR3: TGTGCCAGCAGCTTAACTTCGGGGGACAGGGTGAGGATGAACACTGAAGCTTTCTTT.

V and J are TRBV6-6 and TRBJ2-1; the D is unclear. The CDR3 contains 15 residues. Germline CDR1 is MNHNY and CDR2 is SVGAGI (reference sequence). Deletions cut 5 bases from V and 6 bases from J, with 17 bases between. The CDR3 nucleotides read TGTGCCAGCAGTGACCAGAGCTCCCCCTCCAATGAGCAGTTCTTC. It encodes CASSDQSSPSNEQFF.

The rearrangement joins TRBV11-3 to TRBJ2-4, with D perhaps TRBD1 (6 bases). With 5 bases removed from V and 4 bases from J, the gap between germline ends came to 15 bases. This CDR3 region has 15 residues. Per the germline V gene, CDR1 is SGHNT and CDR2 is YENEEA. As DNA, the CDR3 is TGTGCCAGCAGCCCTTCGACAGGCCCTAAAAACATTCAGTACTTC. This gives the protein CASSPSTGPKNIQYF.

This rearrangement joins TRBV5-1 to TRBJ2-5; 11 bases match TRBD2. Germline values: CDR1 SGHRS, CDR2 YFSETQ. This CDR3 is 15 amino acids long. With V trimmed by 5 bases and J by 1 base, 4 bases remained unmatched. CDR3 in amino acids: CASRPGTSGQETQYF. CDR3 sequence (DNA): TGCGCCAGCAGGCCCGGGACTAGCGGCCAAGAGACCCAGTACTTC.

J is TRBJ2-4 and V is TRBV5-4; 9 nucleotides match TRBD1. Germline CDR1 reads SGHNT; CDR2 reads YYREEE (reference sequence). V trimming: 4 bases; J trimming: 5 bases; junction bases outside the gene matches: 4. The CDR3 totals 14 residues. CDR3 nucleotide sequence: TGTGCCAGCAGCCGACAGGGGGTCGAAAACATTCAGTACTTC. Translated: CASSRQGVENIQYF.

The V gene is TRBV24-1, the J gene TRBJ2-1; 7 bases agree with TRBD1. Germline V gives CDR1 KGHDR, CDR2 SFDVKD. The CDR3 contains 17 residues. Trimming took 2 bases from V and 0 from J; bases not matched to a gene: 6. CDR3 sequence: CATSDSPGQSSYNEQFF. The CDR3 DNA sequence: TGTGCCACCAGTGATTCTCCGGGACAGAGCTCCTACAATGAGCAGTTCTTC.

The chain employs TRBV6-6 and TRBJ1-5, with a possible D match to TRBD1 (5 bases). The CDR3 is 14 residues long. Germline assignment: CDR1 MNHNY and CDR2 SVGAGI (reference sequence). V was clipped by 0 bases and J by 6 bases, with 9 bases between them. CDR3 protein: CASSYSGEGQPQHF. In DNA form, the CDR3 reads TGTGCCAGCAGTTACTCAGGGGAGGGTCAGCCCCAGCATTTT.

CDR3 in amino acids: CASSPLGPEENEKLFF. The CDR3 bases are TGTGCCAGCTCACCATTGGGGCCGGAAGAAAATGAAAAACTGTTTTTT. The chain employs TRBV18 and TRBJ1-4, with D maybe TRBD1 (5 bases). The CDR3 extends over 16 amino acids. Germline CDR1 and CDR2: KGHSH and LQKENI. V lost 2 bases and J lost 5, with 15 bases in between.

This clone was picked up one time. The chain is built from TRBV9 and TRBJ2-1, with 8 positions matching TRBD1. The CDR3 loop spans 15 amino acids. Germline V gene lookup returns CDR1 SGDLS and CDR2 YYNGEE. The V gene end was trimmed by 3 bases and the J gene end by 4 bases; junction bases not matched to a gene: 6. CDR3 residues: CASSARDRTYNEQFF. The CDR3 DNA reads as TGTGCCAGCAGCGCCCGGGACAGGACTTACAATGAGCAGTTCTTC.

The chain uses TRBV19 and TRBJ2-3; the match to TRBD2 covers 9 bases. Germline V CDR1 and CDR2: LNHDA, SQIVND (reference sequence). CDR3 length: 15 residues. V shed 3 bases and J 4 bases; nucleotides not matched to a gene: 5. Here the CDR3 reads CASSISRGGSDTQYF. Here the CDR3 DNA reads TGTGCCAGTAGTATTTCGCGGGGGGGGTCAGATACGCAGTATTTT.

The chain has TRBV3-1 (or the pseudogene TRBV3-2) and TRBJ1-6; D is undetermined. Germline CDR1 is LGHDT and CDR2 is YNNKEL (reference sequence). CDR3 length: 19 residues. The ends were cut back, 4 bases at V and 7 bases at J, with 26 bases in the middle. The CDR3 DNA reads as TGTGCCAGCAGCCCAACCCTGGAGTACTCGGTCAGACTAAATTCACCCCTCCACTTT. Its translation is CASSPTLEYSVRLNSPLHF.

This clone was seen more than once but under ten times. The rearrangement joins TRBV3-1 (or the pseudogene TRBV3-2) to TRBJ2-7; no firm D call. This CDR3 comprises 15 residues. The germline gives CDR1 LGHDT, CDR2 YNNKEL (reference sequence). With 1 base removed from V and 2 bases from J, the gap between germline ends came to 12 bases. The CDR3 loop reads CASSQGAFDPYEQYF. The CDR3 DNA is TGTGCCAGCAGCCAAGGGGCTTTTGATCCCTACGAGCAGTACTTC.